A single sample gave rise to the 28 T cell receptor beta chains below, sequenced in a study of T cell clonality in common variable immunodeficiency. Study results and caveats: Fewer deletions and N-nucleotide insertions were reportedly seen in common variable immunodeficiency TCR beta sequences.

These TCRs are of unknown antigen specificity. Some clones are missing from TCRdb's copy, which holds only in-frame ones; the method was immunoSEQ multiplex PCR. The sample shows about 30,000 clones, none of them appearing just once. Sequencing was done on a sample of peripheral blood mononuclear cells. The origin of the receptors is a human donor with common variable immunodeficiency.

The table lists this clone with many counts. The read ends 3 residues before the CDR3 terminus; that terminus is restored from the germline J gene. The chain joins TRBV7-2 to TRBJ2-3; D remains unclear. The CDR3 consists of 13 residues. Germline CDR1 SGHTA, CDR2 FQGNSA. Trimming left V 3 bases short and J 1 base short, with 5 bases between. The CDR3 sequence is CASSLQGTDTQYF. The part of the CDR3 DNA that was read is TGTGCCAGCAGCTTGCAGGGCACAGATACG.

At least ten counts were recorded for this clone. With the read ending 3 residues before the CDR3 end, the germline J gene is used to fill in that end. V is TRBV2 and J is TRBJ2-7; 7 bases match TRBD2. The CDR3 is made up of 15 amino acids. The V segment lost 6 bases and the J segment 5 bases; nucleotides outside the gene matches: 13. CDR1 and CDR2 from the germline V gene are SNHLY and FYNNEI. The CDR3 bases that were read are TGTGCCAGCAGCGAGAGGTGGACTAGTAAAAACGAG. It encodes CASSERWTSKNE. The entire CDR3 sequence reads CASSERWTSKNEQYF.

Points on this clone: The read falls 3 residues short of the CDR3 end, and the missing part is taken from the germline J gene. The rearrangement uses TRBV30 and TRBJ2-3; TRBD2 is a possible D gene (5 bases). Germline V lookup: CDR1 GTSNPN, CDR2 SVGIG (reference sequence). Trimming took 0 bases from V and 4 from J, leaving 5 bases between them. The CDR3 is 12 amino acids. The chain's CDR3 is CAWSVGADTQYF. CDR3 DNA (partial): TGTGCCTGGAGTGTCGGGGCAGATACG.

For this clone: Read coverage stops 3 residues before the CDR3 terminus; the germline J gene supplies the remainder. The rearrangement links TRBV19 to TRBJ1-5; 11 bases map to TRBD1. CDR1 and CDR2 (germline): LNHDA, SQIVND (reference sequence). Trimming removed 5 bases from V and 9 bases from J; junction bases left unmatched: 6. CDR3 length equals 14 residues. Partial CDR3 DNA: TGTGCCAGTAGTGCCGGGACAGGGGGTCGGCCC. Translating gives CASSAGTGGRP. The whole CDR3 reads CASSAGTGGRPQHF.

This clone was recorded at least ten times. From the germline J gene comes the end of the CDR3, since the read stops 3 residues before it. V is TRBV5-1 and J is TRBJ1-2, with 9 bases aligning to TRBD1. Germline assignment: CDR1 SGHRS and CDR2 YFSETQ. The CDR3 consists of 13 residues. The CDR3 loop reads CASSWGTGQGYTF. The CDR3 DNA, read in part, is TGCGCCAGCAGCTGGGGGACAGGGCAAGGC.

About this clone itself: The read gets to within 3 residues of the CDR3 end, and the germline J gene fills in the rest. The chain employs TRBV7-9 and TRBJ2-5, with TRBD2 as a possible D gene (5 bases). CDR1 is SEHNR, CDR2 FQNEAQ, per germline (reference sequence). The ends were cut back, 3 bases at V and 1 base at J, with 9 bases in the middle. The CDR3 spans 14 residues. The CDR3 is CASSLSGSQETQYF. The sequenced part of the CDR3 DNA is TGTGCCAGCAGCTTGTCGGGGTCCCAAGAGACC.

This clone occurred a few times. The read ends 3 residues before the CDR3 terminus; that terminus is restored from the germline J gene. The rearrangement links TRBV19 to TRBJ1-6; D is possibly TRBD1 (5 bases). V dropped 11 bases and J dropped 7 bases, with 27 bases sitting between them. The CDR3 has 17 amino acids. Looked up from germline, CDR1 is LNHDA and CDR2 is SQIVND (reference sequence). CDR3 DNA (partial): TGTGCCTCTAGAACAATTTCAGGGTTTCGGGCGAATTCACCC. This encodes CASRTISGFRANSP. The whole CDR3 sequence reads CASRTISGFRANSPLHF.

Only a few counts were recorded for this clone. The CDR3 reads CASSANHYEQYF. CDR3 DNA, as far as it was read: TGTGCCAGTAGTGCGAATCACTACGAG. V gene TRBV19 combines with J gene TRBJ2-7, with D uncertain. The missing CDR3 end, 3 residues past where the read stops, is filled in from the germline J gene. The V gene's germline CDR1 is LNHDA and CDR2 SQIVND (reference sequence). Trimming pared 5 bases from V and 3 bases from J, leaving 8 bases between. The CDR3 consists of 12 residues. Variable domain in full (rest from reference TRBV19 and TRBJ2-7): DGGITQSPKYLFRKEGQNVTLSCEQNLNHDAMYWYRQDPGQGLRLIYYSQIVNDFQKGDIAEGYSVSREKKESFPLTVTSAQKNPTAFYLCASSANHYEQYFGPGTRLTVT.

This clone appeared a few times. From the germline J gene comes the end of the CDR3, since the read stops 3 residues before it. The chain uses TRBV7-9 and TRBJ1-4; 11 bases map to TRBD1. V dropped 3 bases and J dropped 6; count of bases not matched to a gene: 3. There are 15 residues in the CDR3. Germline CDR1 reads SEHNR; CDR2 reads FQNEAQ (reference sequence). The part of the CDR3 DNA that was read is TGTGCCAGCAGCTTTCGGACAGGGGGCGATGAAAAA. Translation: CASSFRTGGDEK. The entire CDR3 reads CASSFRTGGDEKLFF.

This clone was recorded at least ten times. The CDR3 extends 3 residues past the end of the read, so its final part is completed from the germline J gene. The chain recombines TRBV6-2 or TRBV6-3 with TRBJ1-1; tentative D call: TRBD1 (5 bases). The CDR3 is 12 residues long. Between the trimmed V and J ends, which lost 8 bases and 0 bases, there was a span of 7 bases. Germline V gene data show CDR1 as MNHEY and CDR2 as SVGEGT. CDR3 DNA (partial): TGTGCCAGCGCGGACATGAACACTGAA. This gives the protein CASADMNTE. The whole CDR3 reads CASADMNTEAFF.

Notes on this clone: Read data end 3 residues before the CDR3 end; the end is taken from the germline J gene. The chain combines TRBV7-9 with TRBJ1-4; D unclear. Germline V gives CDR1 SEHNR, CDR2 FQNEAQ (reference sequence). V shed 2 bases and J shed 8 bases, with 9 bases lying between them. This CDR3 has 13 residues. The CDR3 is CASSLPAGEKLFF. CDR3 DNA (partial): TGTGCCAGCAGCTTACCCGCGGGGGAAAAA.

As regards this clone: The read halts 3 residues ahead of the CDR3 end, with the missing end drawn from the germline J gene. The chain is built from TRBV30 and TRBJ2-7; 9 bases are a match to TRBD1. In germline, CDR1 is GTSNPN, CDR2 SVGIG (reference sequence). Trimming at V came to 3 bases and at J to 5 bases, leaving 14 bases not matched to a gene. CDR3 length: 16 amino acids. CDR3 DNA (partial): TGTGCCTGGAGCCCCCTCATGGGACAGGGTTCCCACGAG. It specifies CAWSPLMGQGSHE. The full CDR3 protein reads CAWSPLMGQGSHEQYF.

This clone was counted between two and nine times. The read gets to within 3 residues of the CDR3 end, and the germline J gene fills in the rest. The rearrangement joins TRBV29-1 to TRBJ1-2; D may be TRBD1 (6 bases). This CDR3 contains 13 residues. Germline CDR1 and CDR2: SQVTM and ANQGSEA. V was trimmed by 1 base and J by 5 bases, leaving 11 bases between them. This CDR3 is CSVEVFRGYGYTF. The CDR3 DNA, read in part, is TGCAGCGTTGAAGTTTTCAGGGGATATGGC. Full variable domain (remainder filled in from reference TRBV29-1 and TRBJ1-2): SAVISQKPSRDICQRGTSLTIQCQVDSQVTMMFWYRQQPGQSLTLIATANQGSEATYESGFVIDKFPISRPNLTFSTLTVSNMSPEDSSIYLCSVEVFRGYGYTFGSGTRLTVV.

This clone was observed many times. One junction end disagrees with the germline gene, perhaps due to a read error. The CDR3 goes on 3 residues after the read ends, and that part is filled in from the germline J gene. The rearrangement joins TRBV4-2 to TRBJ2-3; D uncertain. The germline V gene has CDR1 LGHNA and CDR2 YNFKEQ. This CDR3 is 15 amino acids long. The covered CDR3 bases are TGCGCCAGCAGCCTATCGCACATAAGCACAGATACG. Residues: CASSLSHISTDT. Given in full, the CDR3 is CASSLSHISTDTQYF.

A note on this clone: The read gets to within 3 residues of the CDR3 end, and the germline J gene fills in the rest. The rearrangement uses TRBV19 and TRBJ2-3; D possibly matches TRBD1 or TRBD2 (5 bases each). The germline V and J ends were trimmed by 5 bases and 4 bases, with 16 bases remaining between them. Germline lookup yields CDR1 LNHDA and CDR2 SQIVND (reference sequence). This CDR3 region has 15 residues. Partial CDR3 DNA: TGTGCCAGTAGTTCGAGGGGATCTGGGGCAGATACG. This codes for CASSSRGSGADT. The whole CDR3 protein reads CASSSRGSGADTQYF.

In its sample, this clone was seen a few times. Sequencing ends 3 residues short of the CDR3 end; the germline J gene provides the rest. The gene calls are TRBV7-9 and TRBJ1-4, with a possible D match to TRBD1 (6 bases). The V end was cut by 5 bases, the J end by 4 bases, with 14 bases between. Germline V CDR1 and CDR2: SEHNR, FQNEAQ (reference sequence). This CDR3 contains 15 residues. CDR3 sequence reads: CASSPTGSFNEKLFF. Incomplete CDR3 DNA: TGTGCCAGCAGCCCAACAGGGAGCTTTAATGAAAAA. Complete variable domain (other parts from reference TRBV7-9 and TRBJ1-4): DTGVSQNPRHKITKRGQNVTFRCDPISEHNRLYWYRQTLGQGPEFLTYFQNEAQLEKSRLLSDRFSAERPKGSFSTLEIQRTEQGDSAMYLCASSPTGSFNEKLFFGSGTQLSVL.

In this sample, this clone turned up a few times. From the germline J gene comes the end of the CDR3, since the read stops 3 residues before it. The J gene is TRBJ1-2, the V gene TRBV6-1; 10 bases fit TRBD1. CDR1 is MNHNS and CDR2 is SASEGT in the germline V gene. Unmatched junction bases numbered 5, after V lost 3 bases and J lost 7 bases. The CDR3 has 14 residues. The part of the CDR3 DNA that was read is TGTGCCAGCAGTGAGGGGACAGGGGATCTTGGC. It translates to CASSEGTGDLG. The full CDR3 protein reads CASSEGTGDLGYTF.

Note on this clone: The read falls 3 residues short of the CDR3 end, and the missing part is taken from the germline J gene. The genes are TRBV19 and TRBJ1-5, with 8 nucleotides matching TRBD1. J was trimmed by 6 bases and V by 5 bases; bases with no gene match: 6. Germline CDR1 and CDR2: LNHDA and SQIVND (reference sequence). The CDR3 loop spans 14 amino acids. The CDR3 DNA, read in part, is TGTGCCAGTAGTGGGAGGGACAGGTCTCAGCCC. This translates into CASSGRDRSQP. The entire CDR3 is CASSGRDRSQPQHF.

Turning to this clone: The read halts 3 residues ahead of the CDR3 end, with the missing end drawn from the germline J gene. The chain combines TRBV29-1 with TRBJ1-2; tentative D call: TRBD1 (6 bases). CDR1 SQVTM and CDR2 ANQGSEA come from the germline V gene. The CDR3 is 14 amino acids. The DNA read from the CDR3 is TGCAGCGTTGAAGCGGAGGGCAGGGGAGAGGGC. Amino acids: CSVEAEGRGEG. The entire CDR3 sequence reads CSVEAEGRGEGYTF.

A few counts support this clone. The read falls 3 residues short of the CDR3 end, and the missing part is taken from the germline J gene. V and J are TRBV30 and TRBJ2-1, with 13 bases lining up with TRBD2. The CDR3 sequence is 17 residues long. The V and J ends lost 2 bases and 5 bases, in that order; junction bases with no gene match: 9. Germline CDR1 is GTSNPN and CDR2 is SVGIG (reference sequence). CDR3 bases read: TGTGCCTGGAGTTCATCAAGGACTAGCGGGGGTCACAATGAG. It specifies CAWSSSRTSGGHNE. From start to end, the CDR3 is CAWSSSRTSGGHNEQFF.

This clone was counted only a few times. From the germline J gene comes the end of the CDR3, since the read stops 3 residues before it. This chain connects TRBV18 to TRBJ2-5; no clear D. The CDR3 extends over 12 amino acids. Trimming left V 0 bases short and J 5 bases short, with 4 bases between. In germline, CDR1 is KGHSH, CDR2 LQKENI. The covered CDR3 bases are TGTGCCAGCTCACCACCCTCCGAGACC. Translation gives CASSPPSET. The complete CDR3 sequence is CASSPPSETQYF.

Turning to this clone: Sequencing ends 3 residues short of the CDR3 end; the germline J gene provides the rest. J is TRBJ1-2 and V is TRBV7-9; 8 bases agree with TRBD1. V trimming: 5 bases; J trimming: 6 bases; junction bases outside the gene matches: 5. CDR1 is SEHNR and CDR2 is FQNEAQ in the germline V gene (reference sequence). The CDR3 has 13 residues. Here the CDR3 reads CASSPPDRDGYTF. The DNA read from the CDR3 is TGTGCCAGCAGCCCCCCGGACAGGGATGGC.

This clone showed up many times. The read is 3 residues too short to cover the CDR3 end, so that end is filled in from the germline J gene. The chain couples TRBV5-1 to TRBJ1-1; D remains ambiguous. Germline CDR1 reads SGHRS; CDR2 reads YFSETQ. V was shortened by 5 bases and J by 0 bases, with 11 bases between the two germline ends. The CDR3 spans 14 residues. The CDR3 is CASSLQMMNTEAFF. The part of the CDR3 DNA that was read is TGCGCCAGCAGTTTACAGATGATGAACACTGAA.

This clone was seen only a few times. The read falls 3 residues short of the CDR3 end, and the missing part is taken from the germline J gene. V is TRBV18 and J is TRBJ2-7; 7 positions match TRBD1. Germline V gene data show CDR1 as KGHSH and CDR2 as LQKENI. V gave up 9 bases and J gave up 0 bases; unmatched junction bases: 5. The CDR3 loop spans 13 amino acids. CDR3 DNA (partial): TGTGCCAGTCTTGGGGACAGCTCCTACGAG. Amino acids: CASLGDSSYE. The complete CDR3 reads CASLGDSSYEQYF.

This clone was counted only a few times. The read finishes 3 residues shy of the CDR3 end, and the germline J gene is used to complete it. The chain carries TRBV7-7 and TRBJ2-1, with D tentatively TRBD2 (6 bases). Germline assignment: CDR1 SSHAT and CDR2 FNYEAQ (reference sequence). The CDR3 sequence is 15 residues long. The V gene lost 5 bases and the J gene lost 2 bases, with 13 bases spanning the gap. The sequenced part of the CDR3 DNA is TGTGCCAGCAGCATAGGGGACTCAGCCTACAATGAG. This sequence encodes CASSIGDSAYNE. In full, the CDR3 is CASSIGDSAYNEQFF. The complete variable domain, with remaining parts taken from reference TRBV7-7 and TRBJ2-1, reads GAGVSQSPRYKVTKRGQDVTLRCDPISSHATLYWYQQALGQGPEFLTYFNYEAQPDKSGLPSDRFSAERPEGSISTLTIQRTEQRDSAMYRCASSIGDSAYNEQFFGPGTRLTVL.

This clone has only a few counts. The read falls 3 residues short of the CDR3 end, and the missing part is taken from the germline J gene. The chain uses TRBV5-1 and TRBJ2-7; TRBD2 matches 15 bases. The germline V gene has CDR1 SGHRS and CDR2 YFSETQ. Trimming removed 0 bases from V and 3 bases from J; junction bases left unmatched: 7. The CDR3 is made up of 18 amino acids. The CDR3 reads CASSLVAGLAGGIYEQYF. The CDR3 DNA, read in part, is TGCGCCAGCAGCTTGGTAGCTGGACTAGCGGGGGGGATCTACGAG.

Only a few counts were recorded for this clone. Read data end 3 residues before the CDR3 end; the end is taken from the germline J gene. The chain links TRBV19 to TRBJ2-7; a weak D match, TRBD1 (6 bases). The CDR3 has 15 residues. V was clipped by 6 bases and J by 6 bases, with 21 bases between them. Per the germline V gene, CDR1 is LNHDA and CDR2 is SQIVND (reference sequence). The part of the CDR3 DNA that was read is TGTGCCAGTAGCCCCCCGGGACAACTCCAGACCGAG. It is translated as CASSPPGQLQTE. The whole CDR3 protein reads CASSPPGQLQTEQYF.

In its sample, this clone was seen a few times. The observed sequence ends 3 residues before the CDR3 terminus, with the missing tail filled in from the germline J gene. This chain uses TRBV19 with TRBJ1-4, with D perhaps matching TRBD1 (6 bases). V dropped 3 bases and J dropped 3 bases, with 11 bases sitting between them. Looked up from germline, CDR1 is LNHDA and CDR2 is SQIVND (reference sequence). The CDR3 is 15 residues long. This chain's CDR3 is CASSISAGANEKLFF. CDR3 DNA (partial): TGTGCCAGTAGTATTTCGGCAGGGGCTAATGAAAAA.